This T cell receptor (beta chain) was profiled in a study of cytomegalovirus exposure and HLA in healthy donors. Background on the study: A later analysis reported the same platform for the 90 to 150 validation repertoires and the roughly 630 first-cohort repertoires.

Notes on the study in general: Cytomegalovirus-associated status was assigned to roughly 160 TCR beta chains. The authors confirmed in vitro that three CMV-associated chains were specific for CMV antigens.

This clone was counted many times. The antigen is undetermined. Separate from the roughly 700-subject first cohort was the approximately 120-subject validation cohort, to which the donors belonged. The V gene end was trimmed by 3 bases and the J gene end by 3 bases; junction bases not matched to a gene: 7. The CDR3 runs to 15 residues. Germline V gives CDR1 MGHDK, CDR2 SYGVNS. TCRdb's copy holds only in-frame clones and misses some; the assay was immunoSEQ multiplex PCR. The sample contains about 200,000 clones, around 88% of which appear only once. The V call is TRBV25-1, the J call TRBJ2-7; 8 bases are a match to TRBD1. The origin of this receptor is a woman under 30 in good health and CMV-seronegative. The sample taken for sequencing was PBMCs. CDR3 region: CASSDETGEIYEQYF. The CDR3 DNA is TGTGCCAGCAGTGATGAGACAGGGGAGATCTACGAGCAGTACTTC.